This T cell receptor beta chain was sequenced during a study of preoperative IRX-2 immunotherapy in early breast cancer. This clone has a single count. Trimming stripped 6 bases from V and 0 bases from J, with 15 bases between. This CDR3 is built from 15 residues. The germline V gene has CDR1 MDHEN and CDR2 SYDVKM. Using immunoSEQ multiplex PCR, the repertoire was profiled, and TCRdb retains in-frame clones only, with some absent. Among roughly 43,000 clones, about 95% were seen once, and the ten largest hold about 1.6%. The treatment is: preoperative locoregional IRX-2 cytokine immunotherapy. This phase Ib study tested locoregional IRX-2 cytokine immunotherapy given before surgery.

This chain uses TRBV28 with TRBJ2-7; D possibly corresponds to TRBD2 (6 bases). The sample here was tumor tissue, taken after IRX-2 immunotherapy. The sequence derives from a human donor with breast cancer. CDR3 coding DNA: TGTGCCAGCAGCAATGGAGGGACTCGCTCCTACGAGCAGTACTTC. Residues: CASSNGGTRSYEQYF.